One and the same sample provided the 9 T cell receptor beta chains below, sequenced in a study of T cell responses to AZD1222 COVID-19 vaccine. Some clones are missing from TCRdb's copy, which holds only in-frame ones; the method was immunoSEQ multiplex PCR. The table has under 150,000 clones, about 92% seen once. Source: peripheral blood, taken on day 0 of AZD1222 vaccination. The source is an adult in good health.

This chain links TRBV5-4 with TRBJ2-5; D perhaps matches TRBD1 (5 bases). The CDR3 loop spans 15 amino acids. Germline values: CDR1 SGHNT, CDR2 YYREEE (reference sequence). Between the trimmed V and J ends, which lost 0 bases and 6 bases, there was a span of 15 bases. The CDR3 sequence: CASSLAAGKVQTQYF. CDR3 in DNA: TGTGCCAGCAGCTTGGCCGCAGGGAAGGTACAGACCCAGTACTTC.

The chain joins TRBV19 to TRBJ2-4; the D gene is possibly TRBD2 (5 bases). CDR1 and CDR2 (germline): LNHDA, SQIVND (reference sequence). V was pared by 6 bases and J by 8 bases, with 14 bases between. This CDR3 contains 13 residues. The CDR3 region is CASSPGWLDIQYF. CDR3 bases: TGTGCCAGTAGCCCGGGGTGGCTAGACATTCAGTACTTC.

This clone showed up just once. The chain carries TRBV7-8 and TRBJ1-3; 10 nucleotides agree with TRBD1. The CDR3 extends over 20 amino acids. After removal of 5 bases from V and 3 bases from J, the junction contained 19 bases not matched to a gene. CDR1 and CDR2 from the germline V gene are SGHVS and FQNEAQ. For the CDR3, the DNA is TGTGCCAGCAGCCCAGACGGACAGGGGGTCTACTATAACTTTGGAAACACCATATATTTT. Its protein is CASSPDGQGVYYNFGNTIYF.

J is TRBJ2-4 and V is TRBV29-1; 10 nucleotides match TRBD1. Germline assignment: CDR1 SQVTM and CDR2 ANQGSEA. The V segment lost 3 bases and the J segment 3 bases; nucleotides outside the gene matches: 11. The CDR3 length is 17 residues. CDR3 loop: CSVDWGQGPLGKNIQYF. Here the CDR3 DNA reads TGCAGCGTTGACTGGGGACAGGGGCCCCTTGGCAAAAACATTCAGTACTTC.

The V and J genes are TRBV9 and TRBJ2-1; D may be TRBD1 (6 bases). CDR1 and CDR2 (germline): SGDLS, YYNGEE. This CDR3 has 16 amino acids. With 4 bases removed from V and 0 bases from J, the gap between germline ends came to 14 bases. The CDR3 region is CASSTRGGSSYNEQFF. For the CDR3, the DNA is TGTGCCAGCAGCACACGAGGGGGAAGCTCCTACAATGAGCAGTTCTTC.

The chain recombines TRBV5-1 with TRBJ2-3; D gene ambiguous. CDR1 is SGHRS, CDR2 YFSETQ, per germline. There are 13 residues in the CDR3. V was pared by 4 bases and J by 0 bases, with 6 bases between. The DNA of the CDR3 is TGCGCCAGCAGCCGAATTAGCACAGATACGCAGTATTTT. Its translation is CASSRISTDTQYF.

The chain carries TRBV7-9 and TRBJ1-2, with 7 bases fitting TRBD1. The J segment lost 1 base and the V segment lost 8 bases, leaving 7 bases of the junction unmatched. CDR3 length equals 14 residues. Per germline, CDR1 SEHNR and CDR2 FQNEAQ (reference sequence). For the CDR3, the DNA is TGTGCCAGCCAAAGGGCAGGGGGTAACTATGGCTACACCTTC. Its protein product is CASQRAGGNYGYTF.

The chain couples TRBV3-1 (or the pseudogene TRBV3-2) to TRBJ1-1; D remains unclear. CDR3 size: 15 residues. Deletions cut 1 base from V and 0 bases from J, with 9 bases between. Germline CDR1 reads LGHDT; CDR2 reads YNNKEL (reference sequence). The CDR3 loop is CASSQVFRMNTEAFF. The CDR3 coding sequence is TGTGCCAGCAGCCAAGTATTCAGGATGAACACTGAAGCTTTCTTT.

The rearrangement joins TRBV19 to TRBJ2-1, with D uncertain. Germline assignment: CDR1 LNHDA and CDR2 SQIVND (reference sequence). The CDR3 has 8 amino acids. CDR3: CAGNEQFF. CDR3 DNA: TGTGCGGGGAATGAGCAGTTCTTC.